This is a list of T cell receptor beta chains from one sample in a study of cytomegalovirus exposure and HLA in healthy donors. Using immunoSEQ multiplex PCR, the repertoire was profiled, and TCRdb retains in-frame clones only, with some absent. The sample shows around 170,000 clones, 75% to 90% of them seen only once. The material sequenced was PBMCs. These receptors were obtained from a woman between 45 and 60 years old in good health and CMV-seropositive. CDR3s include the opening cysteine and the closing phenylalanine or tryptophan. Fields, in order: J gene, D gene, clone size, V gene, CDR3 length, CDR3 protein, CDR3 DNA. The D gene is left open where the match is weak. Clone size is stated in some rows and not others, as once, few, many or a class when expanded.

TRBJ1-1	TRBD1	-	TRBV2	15	CASRGQGGGNTEAFF	TGTGCCAGCAGGGGACAGGGTGGAGGGAACACTGAAGCTTTCTTT
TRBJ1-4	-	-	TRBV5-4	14	CASSLRGANEKLFF	TGTGCCAGCAGCTTACGGGGGGCTAATGAAAAACTGTTTTTT
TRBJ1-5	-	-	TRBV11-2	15	CASSLSGGGNQPQHF	TGTGCCAGCAGCCTTAGCGGGGGTGGCAATCAGCCCCAGCATTTT
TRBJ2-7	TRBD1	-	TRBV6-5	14	CASSGRTGLGEQYF	TGTGCCAGCAGTGGCCGGACAGGGTTAGGCGAGCAGTACTTC
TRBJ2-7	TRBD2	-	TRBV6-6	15	CASSYSTAASGGQYF	TGTGCCAGCAGTTACTCGACTGCGGCTAGCGGGGGGCAGTACTTC
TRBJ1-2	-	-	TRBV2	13	CASNRGNLYGYTF	TGTGCCAGCAATCGAGGGAACCTCTATGGCTACACCTTC
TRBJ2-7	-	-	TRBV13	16	CASSLVRAGSSYEQYF	TGTGCCAGCAGCCTCGTCAGGGCGGGGAGCTCCTACGAGCAGTACTTC
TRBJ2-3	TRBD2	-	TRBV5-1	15	CASSLAGGRADTQYF	TGCGCCAGCAGCCTCGCGGGGGGCAGGGCAGATACGCAGTATTTT
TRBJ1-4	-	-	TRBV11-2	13	CASSHAEGEKLFF	TGTGCCAGCAGTCATGCCGAGGGTGAAAAACTGTTTTTT
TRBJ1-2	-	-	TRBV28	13	CATPRGYGYGYTF	TGTGCCACTCCGCGGGGGTACGGCTATGGCTACACCTTC
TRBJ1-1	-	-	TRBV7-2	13	CASSRTRGTEAFF	TGTGCCAGCAGCCGCACCAGGGGAACTGAAGCTTTCTTT
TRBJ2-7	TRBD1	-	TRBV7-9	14	CSSSFGQGPYEQYF	TGTTCCAGCAGCTTTGGACAGGGGCCCTACGAGCAGTACTTC
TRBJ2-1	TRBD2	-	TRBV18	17	CASTGLANPLTMSRQFF	TGTGCCAGCACGGGACTAGCCAACCCACTTACAATGAGCCGGCAGTTCTTC
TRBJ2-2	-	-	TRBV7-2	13	CASSFEYTGELFF	TGTGCCAGCAGCTTTGAGTACACCGGGGAGCTGTTTTTT
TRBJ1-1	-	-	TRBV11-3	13	CASNRRGGDEAFF	TGTGCCAGCAACCGGAGGGGAGGGGATGAAGCTTTCTTT
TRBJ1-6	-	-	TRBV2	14	CATRQQGFSSPLHF	TGTGCCACCCGTCAACAGGGATTCTCTTCACCCCTCCACTTT
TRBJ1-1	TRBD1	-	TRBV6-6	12	CAISDRGTEAFF	TGTGCCATCAGTGACAGGGGGACTGAAGCTTTCTTT
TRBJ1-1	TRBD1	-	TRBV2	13	CARQGAVNTEAFF	TGTGCCAGACAGGGGGCGGTGAACACTGAAGCTTTCTTT
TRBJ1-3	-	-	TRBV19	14	CASSPKASGNTIYF	TGTGCCAGTAGTCCAAAAGCCTCTGGAAACACCATATATTTT
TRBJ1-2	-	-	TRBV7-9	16	CASSLDVTEANYGYTF	TGTGCCAGCAGCTTAGACGTGACAGAAGCTAACTATGGCTACACCTTC
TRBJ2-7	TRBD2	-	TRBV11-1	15	CASSLAREGTYEQYF	TGTGCCAGCAGCTTAGCGCGGGAGGGAACCTACGAGCAGTACTTC
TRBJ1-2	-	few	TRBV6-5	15	CASSYSGAANYGYTF	TGTGCCAGCAGTTACTCTGGGGCAGCTAACTATGGCTACACCTTC
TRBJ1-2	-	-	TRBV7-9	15	CASSQEEGRVEGYTF	TGTGCCAGCAGCCAAGAGGAGGGCAGGGTGGAAGGCTACACCTTC
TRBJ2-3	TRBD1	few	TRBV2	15	CASSGQGFYADTQYF	TGTGCCAGCAGTGGACAGGGGTTCTACGCAGATACGCAGTATTTT
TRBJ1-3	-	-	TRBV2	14	CASSESRSGNTIYF	TGTGCCAGCAGTGAATCACGGTCTGGAAACACCATATATTTT
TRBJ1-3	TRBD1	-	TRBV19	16	CASSPRDRGTGNTIYF	TGTGCCAGTAGTCCCCGGGACAGGGGAACTGGAAACACCATATATTTT
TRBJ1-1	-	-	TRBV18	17	CASSPMMGALGNTEAFF	TGTGCCAGCTCACCAATGATGGGGGCGCTGGGAAACACTGAAGCTTTCTTT
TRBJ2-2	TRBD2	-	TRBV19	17	CASSIGTSGGYVGELFF	TGTGCCAGTAGTATTGGGACTAGCGGGGGGTATGTCGGGGAGCTGTTTTTT
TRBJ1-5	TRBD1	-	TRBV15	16	CATSRGDRGSNQPQHF	TGTGCCACCAGCAGGGGGGACAGGGGAAGCAATCAGCCCCAGCATTTT
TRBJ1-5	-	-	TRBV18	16	CASSPGGGGQRQPQHF	TGTGCCAGCTCACCAGGAGGCGGGGGGCAAAGACAGCCCCAGCATTTT
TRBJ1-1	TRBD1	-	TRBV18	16	CASSPMGQGSGTEAFF	TGTGCCAGCTCACCAATGGGACAGGGGTCGGGCACTGAAGCTTTCTTT
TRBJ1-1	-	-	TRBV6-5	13	CASSLDRNTEAFF	TGTGCCAGCAGCCTTGACAGAAACACTGAAGCTTTCTTT
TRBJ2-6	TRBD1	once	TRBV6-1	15	CASSSQGPGANVLTF	TGTGCCAGCAGTTCACAGGGGCCCGGGGCCAACGTCCTGACTTTC
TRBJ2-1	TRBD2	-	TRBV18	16	CASSPPQLAGGSEQFF	TGTGCCAGCTCACCACCTCAACTAGCGGGGGGAAGTGAGCAGTTCTTC
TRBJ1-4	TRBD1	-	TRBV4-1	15	CASSKQGGGFEKLFF	TGCGCCAGCAGCAAACAGGGGGGGGGCTTTGAAAAACTGTTTTTT
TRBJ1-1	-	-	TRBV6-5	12	CASSDRGGEAFF	TGTGCCAGCAGTGACCGGGGAGGGGAAGCTTTCTTT
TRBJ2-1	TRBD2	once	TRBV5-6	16	CASSLPTSGSYNEQFF	TGTGCCAGCAGCTTACCGACTAGCGGCTCCTACAATGAGCAGTTCTTC
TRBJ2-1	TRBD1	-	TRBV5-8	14	CASSVGTGVDEQFF	TGTGCCAGCAGCGTCGGGACAGGGGTCGATGAGCAGTTCTTC
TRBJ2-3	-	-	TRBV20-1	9	CSAQGTQYF	TGCAGTGCCCAGGGAACGCAGTATTTT
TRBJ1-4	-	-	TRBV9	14	CASSGGGTKEKLFF	TGTGCCAGCAGCGGGGGGGGTACTAAGGAAAAACTGTTTTTT
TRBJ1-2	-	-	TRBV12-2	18	CASRCSGRGQPVNYGYTF	TGTGCAAGTCGCTGTTCTGGTCGAGGACAGCCGGTTAACTATGGCTACACCTTC
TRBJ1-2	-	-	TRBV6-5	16	CASSYSTVPVNYGYTF	TGTGCCAGCAGTTACTCTACAGTCCCGGTTAACTATGGCTACACCTTC
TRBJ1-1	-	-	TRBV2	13	CASSDVRNTEAFF	TGTGCCAGCAGTGATGTCCGGAACACTGAAGCTTTCTTT
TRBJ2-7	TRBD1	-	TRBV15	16	CATSREPTGSLYEQYF	TGTGCCACCAGCAGAGAGCCGACAGGGTCCCTCTACGAGCAGTACTTC
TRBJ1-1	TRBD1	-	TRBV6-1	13	CASRPRGETEAFF	TGTGCCAGCAGACCCAGGGGGGAAACTGAAGCTTTCTTT
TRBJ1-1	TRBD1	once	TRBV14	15	CASSLRQGRNTEAFF	TGTGCCAGCAGCCTAAGACAGGGCCGGAACACTGAAGCTTTCTTT
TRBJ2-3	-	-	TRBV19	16	CASSLFSYRNTDTQYF	TGTGCCAGTAGTCTATTCTCCTACAGGAACACAGATACGCAGTATTTT